The clone carrying this T cell receptor (beta chain) has ten or more counts. The antigen is undetermined. The CDR3 is 14 amino acids. Germline lookup yields CDR1 DFQATT and CDR2 SNEGSKA (reference sequence). After removal of 3 bases from V and 1 base from J, the junction contained 3 bases not matched to a gene. The sample is drawn from a study of T cells in Graves' hyperthyroidism and ophthalmopathy. For the study at large: Peripheral blood was drawn at first diagnosis, prior to all treatment.

There were TCR beta CDR3 regions amplified from RNA transcripts. HTBI primers were used for first-round RT-PCR of the TCR CDR3. TCRdb re-analysed the multiplex PCR reads in MiXCR, keeping a single row per CDR3 protein. The table lists 500,000 to 550,000 distinct CDR3 sequences, nearly 20% of them singletons. Subjects with ophthalmopathy showed a Clinical Activity Score no lower than 3, a NOSPECS grade no lower than 4, and a duration shorter than 3 months. Findings and limits, study-wide: The model made its ophthalmopathy prediction, and onset followed a median about 6.8 months later. Most thyroid clonotypes with frequency above 0.001 were detected in blood.

The chain combines TRBV20-1 with TRBJ2-7, with TRBD2 matching over 10 bases. The receptor comes from a middle-aged man with Graves' ophthalmopathy. The sequenced material came from blood. CDR3 region: CSARGLAQSYEQYF. In DNA form, the CDR3 reads TGCAGTGCTAGGGGACTAGCGCAATCCTACGAGCAGTACTTC.